The sequence of this T cell receptor beta chain was determined in a study of shared clonotypes between healthy human individuals. In germline, CDR1 is SGHDT, CDR2 YYEEEE. The CDR3 covers 15 residues. V was pared by 3 bases and J by 5 bases, with 5 bases of the junction left unmatched. Whole-study findings and limits: Inspection by rarefaction showed sorted-subset sequencing to be incomplete despite large depth. Clonotype sharing across several donors was observed for around 4.8% of naive CD4 clonotypes. In general, naive subsets displayed greater estimated richness than memory subsets did.

CD45RO-negative cells were positively selected for CCR7, leaving out terminally differentiated effector memory CD45RA+ cells. About this clone: Its cognate antigen is unknown.

The authors split each subset's genomic DNA evenly across several immunoSEQ plates. The assay was immunoSEQ multiplex PCR, and TCRdb's table has in-frame clones only and misses some. The table shows 750,000 to 1,000,000 clones, with approximately 92% occurring only once. Sequenced material: naive CD8+ T cells sorted from blood. The chain is built from TRBV5-6 and TRBJ2-5; 12 nucleotides match TRBD1. The source of this sequence is a man aged 25-45 years in good health. CDR3 sequence (DNA): TGTGCCAGCAGCTCCGGGACAGGGGGCGTCGAGACCCAGTACTTC. Translating it yields CASSSGTGGVETQYF.